These 18 T cell receptor beta chains share one sample of origin, sequenced in a study of blood T cell repertoires in COVID-19. The method was immunoSEQ multiplex PCR; TCRdb's version includes in-frame clones alone and lacks a portion of them. This sample has fewer than 150,000 clones, with roughly 86% found just once. What was sequenced was peripheral blood. Receptor source: a woman between 50 and 59 years old who had recovered from COVID-19.

Only one count was recorded for this clone. The chain uses TRBV23-1 and TRBJ2-1; 11 bases map to TRBD2. TRBV23-1 is noted as an ORF with a role that remains uncertain. V shed 6 bases and J 7 bases; nucleotides not matched to a gene: 8. CDR3 length: 15 residues. The CDR3 nucleotides read TGCGCCAGCAGCCGACTAGCGGGAAAGGGTAATGAGCAGTTCTTC. This encodes CASSRLAGKGNEQFF.

This clone was detected once. The chain links TRBV2 to TRBJ2-7, with 10 bases identical to TRBD2. V lost 7 bases and J lost 5; bases outside the gene matches: 5. The CDR3 spans 13 residues. Germline V gene lookup returns CDR1 SNHLY and CDR2 FYNNEI. CDR3 loop: CASTRLAGNEQYF. The CDR3 DNA is TGTGCCAGCACGCGACTAGCGGGCAACGAGCAGTACTTC.

The J gene is TRBJ2-1, the V gene TRBV3-1 (or the pseudogene TRBV3-2); TRBD1 aligns across 10 bases. V was clipped by 1 base and J by 4 bases; unmatched bases: 10. Germline V gene sequence: CDR1 LGHDT, CDR2 YNNKEL (reference sequence). CDR3 length: 18 residues. The CDR3 region is CASSQVLWGTGVYNEQFF. Here the CDR3 DNA reads TGTGCCAGCAGCCAAGTGTTATGGGGGACAGGGGTGTACAATGAGCAGTTCTTC.

The V and J genes are TRBV11-2 and TRBJ1-5; D might be TRBD1 (5 bases). Trimming removed 6 bases at V and 4 bases at J, with 16 bases between. The CDR3 has 15 residues. Germline V gene sequence: CDR1 SGHAT, CDR2 FQNNGV. CDR3 nucleotide sequence: TGTGCCAGCAGTTCCGGTACCAGGGAAAATCAGCCCCAGCATTTT. It translates to CASSSGTRENQPQHF.

The gene calls are TRBV19 and TRBJ2-4; possibly TRBD2 for D (5 bases). V was shortened by 7 bases and J by 7 bases, with 8 bases between the two germline ends. The CDR3 sequence is 11 residues long. The germline CDR1 and CDR2 sequences are LNHDA and SQIVND (reference sequence). The CDR3 region has the DNA TGTGCCAGTACCCGGGGTAACATTCAGTACTTC. Its protein product is CASTRGNIQYF.

V usage is TRBV2 and J usage is TRBJ2-7; TRBD1 matches at 8 bases. Trimming cost V 6 bases and J 2 bases; bases outside gene matches: 6. The CDR3 length is 14 residues. The germline gives CDR1 SNHLY, CDR2 FYNNEI. CDR3 amino acids: CASSKQGETYEQYF. CDR3 nucleotide sequence: TGTGCCAGCAGCAAACAGGGGGAGACCTACGAGCAGTACTTC.

This chain connects TRBV9 to TRBJ2-5; 12 nucleotides line up with TRBD2. Losses at the gene ends were 4 bases for V and 6 bases for J; bases not matched to a gene: 7. The CDR3 runs 15 residues. Germline loops: CDR1 SGDLS, CDR2 YYNGEE. CDR3 in DNA: TGTGCCAGCAGCAAGGAGGGACTAGCGGGTCAGACCCAGTACTTC. Protein: CASSKEGLAGQTQYF.

Turning to this clone: Other DNA sequences within the sample encode an identical CDR3. The chain links TRBV30 to TRBJ2-3; D call uncertain. V lost 2 bases and J 0 bases, leaving 3 bases between the germline ends. Per the germline V gene, CDR1 is GTSNPN and CDR2 is SVGIG (reference sequence). CDR3 length: 12 residues. As DNA, the CDR3 is TGTGCCTGGAGTCCTAGCACAGATACGCAGTATTTT. Protein: CAWSPSTDTQYF.

The V gene is TRBV6-5, the J gene TRBJ1-2; maybe TRBD1 (5 bases). V gave up 0 bases and J gave up 4 bases, with 15 bases separating them. The CDR3 spans 16 residues. Germline lookup yields CDR1 MNHEY and CDR2 SVGAGI. The DNA of the CDR3 is TGTGCCAGCAGTTACTCGACTGTCCTCGGGGGCTATGGCTACACCTTC. Protein sequence: CASSYSTVLGGYGYTF.

This clone was seen once. V is TRBV7-9 and J is TRBJ2-7; TRBD2 aligns across 13 bases. The V segment lost 3 bases and the J segment 5 bases; nucleotides outside the gene matches: 4. The CDR3 loop spans 15 amino acids. Germline CDR1 reads SEHNR; CDR2 reads FQNEAQ (reference sequence). CDR3 sequence reads: CASSFGTSGTHEQYF. CDR3 nucleotides: TGTGCCAGCAGCTTTGGGACTAGCGGGACCCACGAGCAGTACTTC.

The genes are TRBV7-8 and TRBJ2-2; D may be TRBD2 (5 bases). V gave up 5 bases and J gave up 4 bases, with 11 bases separating them. CDR1 SGHVS and CDR2 FQNEAQ come from the germline V gene. This CDR3 has 14 residues. The CDR3 DNA follows: TGTGCCAGCAGCACCCGGGATTTCACCGGGGAGCTGTTTTTT. It codes for CASSTRDFTGELFF.

There are many counts of this clone. CDR3 amino acids: CASSWGRGVTYEQYF. DNA of the CDR3: TGTGCCAGCAGCTGGGGACGGGGGGTAACCTACGAGCAGTACTTC. The V and J genes are TRBV3-1 (or the pseudogene TRBV3-2) and TRBJ2-7, with 7 bases that match TRBD2. This CDR3 has 15 amino acids. The J segment lost 2 bases and the V segment lost 5 bases, leaving 9 bases of the junction unmatched. Germline V gene data show CDR1 as LGHDT and CDR2 as YNNKEL (reference sequence).

The genes are TRBV19 and TRBJ2-1; a possible D gene is TRBD2 (7 bases). Trimming pared 5 bases from V and 5 bases from J, leaving 16 bases between. The V gene's germline CDR1 is LNHDA and CDR2 SQIVND (reference sequence). The CDR3 contains 15 residues. The CDR3 here is CASSQGRGPNNEQFF. For the CDR3, the DNA is TGTGCCAGTAGTCAGGGGCGGGGGCCGAACAATGAGCAGTTCTTC.

The chain couples TRBV19 to TRBJ1-1; D unresolved. Trimming stripped 3 bases from V and 5 bases from J, with 10 bases between. CDR3 length equals 13 residues. Germline CDR1 LNHDA, CDR2 SQIVND (reference sequence). This chain's CDR3 is CASSMSRSTEAFF. CDR3 nucleotide sequence: TGTGCCAGTAGTATGTCTAGGTCGACTGAAGCTTTCTTT.

The genes are TRBV5-1 and TRBJ1-6; TRBD1 might be the D (6 bases). The V and J ends lost 4 bases and 5 bases respectively, with 13 bases between them. The CDR3 loop spans 15 amino acids. Germline V gene data show CDR1 as SGHRS and CDR2 as YFSETQ. CDR3 amino acids: CASSPRGRDNSPLHF. DNA for the CDR3: TGCGCCAGCAGCCCCAGGGGTAGGGATAATTCACCCCTCCACTTT.

This chain uses TRBV19 with TRBJ2-3, with a possible D match to TRBD2 (6 bases). V was shortened by 3 bases and J by 2 bases, with 15 bases between the two germline ends. The CDR3 totals 16 residues. Germline CDR1 and CDR2: LNHDA and SQIVND (reference sequence). In DNA, the CDR3 is TGTGCCAGTAGTATGGGCGGGGTGGTACCCACAGATACGCAGTATTTT. It translates to CASSMGGVVPTDTQYF. The full variable domain, in which reference TRBV19 and TRBJ2-3 provide the parts outside the CDR3, is DGGITQSPKYLFRKEGQNVTLSCEQNLNHDAMYWYRQDPGQGLRLIYYSQIVNDFQKGDIAEGYSVSREKKESFPLTVTSAQKNPTAFYLCASSMGGVVPTDTQYFGPGTRLTVL.

This clone appeared once. The rearrangement joins TRBV5-4 to TRBJ2-5; 15 bases are a match to TRBD2. This CDR3 has 16 amino acids. Germline assignment: CDR1 SGHNT and CDR2 YYREEE (reference sequence). Trimming removed 5 bases from V and 4 bases from J; junction bases left unmatched: 6. The CDR3 here is CASSQGLAGGGETQYF. CDR3 nucleotides: TGTGCCAGCAGTCAGGGACTAGCGGGGGGTGGAGAGACCCAGTACTTC.

The chain combines TRBV2 with TRBJ2-5; 7 bases agree with TRBD2. This CDR3 spans 13 amino acids. CDR1 and CDR2 from the germline V gene are SNHLY and FYNNEI. Trimming took 4 bases from V and 5 from J; bases not matched to a gene: 4. The CDR3 region is CASSVMGGETQYF. CDR3 DNA sequence: TGTGCCAGCAGTGTGATGGGGGGGGAGACCCAGTACTTC.